These 2 T cell receptor beta chains originate from one sample sequenced in a study of Graves' ophthalmopathy and Graves' hyperthyroidism (dated by TCRdb to between 2018 and 2020). Data came from an Illumina HiSeq 2000. TCR beta CDR3 regions were amplified from RNA transcripts for repertoire sequencing. The first round of RT-PCR was done with HTBI primers and the Qiagen OneStep RT-PCR kit, and was followed by a second round of multiplex PCR, then size selection and purification. TCRdb took the public reads, trimmed them with fastp at Q25, ran MiXCR for clone calling and kept in-frame beta chains. When rows share a CDR3 protein, they turn into one entry using the most common DNA and genes. This sample has approximately 410,000 distinct CDR3 sequences in its table, and 15% of those were observed once. 7% of the sample goes to the ten largest clones. Sequenced material: peripheral blood. All receptors derive from a woman under 30 with stable Graves' hyperthyroidism. Donor details come from another sample of the same person, matched by shared clones.

This clonotype occurred many times. This chain connects TRBV2 to TRBJ1-5; D is perhaps TRBD1 (5 bases). CDR3 length: 15 amino acids. V gave up 1 base and J gave up 11 bases, with 18 bases separating them. Germline CDR1 is SNHLY and CDR2 is FYNNEI. The CDR3 nucleotides read TGTGCCAGCAGTGAAGTCAGGGCGGGCGGAGGAACCCAGCATTTT. This gives the protein CASSEVRAGGGTQHF. The full variable domain, rest sourced from reference TRBV2 and TRBJ1-5, is EPEVTQTPSHQVTQMGQEVILRCVPISNHLYFYWYRQILGQKVEFLVSFYNNEISEKSEIFDDQFSVERPDGSNFTLKIRSTKLEDSAMYFCASSEVRAGGGTQHFGDGTRLSIL.

This clonotype was found many times. Written as DNA, the CDR3 is TGCGCCAGCAGCCAACTGGGAGCCGGATCAATCTATGGCTACACCTTC. Amino acid sequence: CASSQLGAGSIYGYTF. This chain joins TRBV4-1 and TRBJ1-2; D call uncertain. Deletions cut 2 bases from V and 4 bases from J, with 17 bases between. Germline CDR1 reads MGHRA; CDR2 reads YSYEKL. The CDR3 consists of 16 residues.